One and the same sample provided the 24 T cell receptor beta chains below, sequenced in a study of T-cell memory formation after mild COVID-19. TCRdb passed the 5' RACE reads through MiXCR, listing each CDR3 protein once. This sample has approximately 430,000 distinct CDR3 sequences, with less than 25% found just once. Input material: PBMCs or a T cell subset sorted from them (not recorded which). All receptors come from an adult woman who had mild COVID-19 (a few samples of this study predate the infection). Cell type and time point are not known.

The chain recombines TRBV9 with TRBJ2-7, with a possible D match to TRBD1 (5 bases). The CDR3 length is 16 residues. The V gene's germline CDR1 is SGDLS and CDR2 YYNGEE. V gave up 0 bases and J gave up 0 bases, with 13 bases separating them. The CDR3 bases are TGTGCCAGCAGCGTAGGGGCAGGGCCATCCTCCTACGAGCAGTACTTC. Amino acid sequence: CASSVGAGPSSYEQYF.

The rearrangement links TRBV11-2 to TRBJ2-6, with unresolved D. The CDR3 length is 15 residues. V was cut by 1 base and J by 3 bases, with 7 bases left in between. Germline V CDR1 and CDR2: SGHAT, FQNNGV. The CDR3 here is CASSLVLIGANVLTF. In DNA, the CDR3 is TGTGCCAGCAGCTTAGTCCTGATTGGGGCCAACGTCCTGACTTTC.

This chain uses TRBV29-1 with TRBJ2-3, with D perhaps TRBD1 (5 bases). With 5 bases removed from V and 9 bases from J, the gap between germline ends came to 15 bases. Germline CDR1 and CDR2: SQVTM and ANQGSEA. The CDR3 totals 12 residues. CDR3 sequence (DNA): TGCAGCGTTCTTGAGTGGAAGGGGACGCAGTATTTT. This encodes CSVLEWKGTQYF.

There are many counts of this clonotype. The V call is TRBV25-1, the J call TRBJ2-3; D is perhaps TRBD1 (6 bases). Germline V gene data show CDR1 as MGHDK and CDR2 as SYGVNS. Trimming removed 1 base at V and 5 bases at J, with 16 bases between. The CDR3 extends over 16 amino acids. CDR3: CASSEFQGRGRDTQYF. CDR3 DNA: TGTGCCAGCAGTGAATTCCAGGGGCGAGGCAGAGATACGCAGTATTTT.

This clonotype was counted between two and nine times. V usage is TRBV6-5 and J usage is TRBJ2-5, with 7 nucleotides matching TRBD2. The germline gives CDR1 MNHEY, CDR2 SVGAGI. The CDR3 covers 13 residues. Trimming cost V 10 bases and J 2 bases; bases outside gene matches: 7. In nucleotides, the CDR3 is TGTGCCACCAAAGCGGGGCTACAAGAGACCCAGTACTTC. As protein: CATKAGLQETQYF.

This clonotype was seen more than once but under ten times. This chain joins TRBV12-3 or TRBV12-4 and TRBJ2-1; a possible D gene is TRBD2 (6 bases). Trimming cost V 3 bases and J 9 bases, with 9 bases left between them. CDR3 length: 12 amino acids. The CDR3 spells CASSFGGSEQFF. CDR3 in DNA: TGTGCCAGCAGTTTCGGGGGATCTGAGCAGTTCTTC.

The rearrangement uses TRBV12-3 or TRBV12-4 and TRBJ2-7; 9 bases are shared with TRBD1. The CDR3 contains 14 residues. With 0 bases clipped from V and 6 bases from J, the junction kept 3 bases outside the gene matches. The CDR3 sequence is CASSLAGTGSEQYF. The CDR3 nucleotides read TGTGCCAGCAGTTTAGCCGGGACAGGGTCCGAGCAGTACTTC.

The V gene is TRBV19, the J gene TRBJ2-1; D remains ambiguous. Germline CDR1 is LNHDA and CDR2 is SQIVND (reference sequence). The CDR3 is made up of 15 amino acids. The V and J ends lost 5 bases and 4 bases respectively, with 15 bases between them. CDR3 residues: CASSSTRVMYNEQFF. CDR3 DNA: TGTGCCAGTAGTTCTACTCGGGTCATGTACAATGAGCAGTTCTTC.

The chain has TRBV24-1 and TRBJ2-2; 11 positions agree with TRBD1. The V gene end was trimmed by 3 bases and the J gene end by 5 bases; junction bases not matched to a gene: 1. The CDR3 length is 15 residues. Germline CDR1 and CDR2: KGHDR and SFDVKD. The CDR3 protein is CATSDGTGGTGELFF. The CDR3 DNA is TGTGCCACCAGTGATGGGACAGGGGGGACCGGGGAGCTGTTTTTT.

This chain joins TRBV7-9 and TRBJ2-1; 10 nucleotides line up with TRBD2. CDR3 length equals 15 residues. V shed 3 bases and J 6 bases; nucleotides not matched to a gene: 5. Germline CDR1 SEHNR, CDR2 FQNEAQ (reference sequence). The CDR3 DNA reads TGTGCCAGCAGCTTGTTAGCGGGAGGTGGCAATGAGCAGTTCTTC. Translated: CASSLLAGGGNEQFF.

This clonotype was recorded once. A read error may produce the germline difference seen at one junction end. The chain's CDR3 is CASYGRGEKYF. The DNA for the CDR3 is TGTGCCAGTTATGGTCGGGGCGAGAAGTACTTC. The chain recombines TRBV19 with TRBJ2-7; tentatively, D is TRBD1 or TRBD2 (5 bases each). CDR3 length: 11 residues. The germline CDR1 and CDR2 sequences are LNHDA and SQIVND (reference sequence).

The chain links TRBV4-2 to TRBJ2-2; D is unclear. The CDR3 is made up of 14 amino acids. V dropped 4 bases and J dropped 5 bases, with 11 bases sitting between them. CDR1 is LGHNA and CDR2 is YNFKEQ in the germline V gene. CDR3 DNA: TGTGCCAGCAGCCTTGATCAAAATACCGGGGAGCTGTTTTTT. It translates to CASSLDQNTGELFF.

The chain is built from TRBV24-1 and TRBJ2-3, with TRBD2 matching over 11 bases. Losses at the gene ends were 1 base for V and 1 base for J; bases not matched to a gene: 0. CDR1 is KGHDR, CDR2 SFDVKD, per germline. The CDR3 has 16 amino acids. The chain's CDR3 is CATSDLLAGGTDTQYF. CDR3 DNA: TGTGCCACCAGTGATTTACTAGCGGGGGGCACAGATACGCAGTATTTT.

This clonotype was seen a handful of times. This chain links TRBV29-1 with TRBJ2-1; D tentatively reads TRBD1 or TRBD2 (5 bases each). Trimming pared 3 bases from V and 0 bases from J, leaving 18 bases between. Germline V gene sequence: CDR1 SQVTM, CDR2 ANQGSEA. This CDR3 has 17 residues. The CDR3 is CSVDSRESLHSYNEQFF. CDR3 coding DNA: TGCAGCGTTGATTCCAGGGAGTCCCTTCACTCCTACAATGAGCAGTTCTTC.

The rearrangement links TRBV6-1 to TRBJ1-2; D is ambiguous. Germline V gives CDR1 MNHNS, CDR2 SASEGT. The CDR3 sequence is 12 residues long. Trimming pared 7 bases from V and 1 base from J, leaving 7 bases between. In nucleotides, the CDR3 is TGTGCCAGCAACGGGGTTAACTATGGCTACACCTTC. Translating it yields CASNGVNYGYTF.

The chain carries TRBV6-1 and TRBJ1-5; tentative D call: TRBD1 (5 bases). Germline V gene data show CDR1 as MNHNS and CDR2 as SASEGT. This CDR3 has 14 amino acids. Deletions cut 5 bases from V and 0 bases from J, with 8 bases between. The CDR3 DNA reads TGTGCCAGCAGTCAGGGCCGTAGCAATCAGCCCCAGCATTTT. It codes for CASSQGRSNQPQHF.

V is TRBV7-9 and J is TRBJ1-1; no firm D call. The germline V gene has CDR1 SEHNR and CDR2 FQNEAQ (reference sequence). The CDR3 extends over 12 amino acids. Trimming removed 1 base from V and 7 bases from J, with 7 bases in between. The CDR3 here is CASSLVSYEAFF. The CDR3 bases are TGTGCCAGCAGCTTAGTGTCGTATGAAGCTTTCTTT.

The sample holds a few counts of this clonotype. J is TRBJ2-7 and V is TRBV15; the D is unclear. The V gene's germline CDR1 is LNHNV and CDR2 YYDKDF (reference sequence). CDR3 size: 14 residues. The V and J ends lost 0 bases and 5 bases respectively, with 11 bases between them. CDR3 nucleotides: TGTGCCACCAGCAGAGAAGGTACGTTGGACGAGCAGTACTTC. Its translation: CATSREGTLDEQYF. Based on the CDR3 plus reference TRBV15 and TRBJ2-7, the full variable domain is DAMVIQNPRYQVTQFGKPVTLSCSQTLNHNVMYWYQQKSSQAPKLLFHYYDKDFNNEADTPDNFQSRRPNTSFCFLDIRSPGLGDTAMYLCATSREGTLDEQYFGPGTRLTVT.

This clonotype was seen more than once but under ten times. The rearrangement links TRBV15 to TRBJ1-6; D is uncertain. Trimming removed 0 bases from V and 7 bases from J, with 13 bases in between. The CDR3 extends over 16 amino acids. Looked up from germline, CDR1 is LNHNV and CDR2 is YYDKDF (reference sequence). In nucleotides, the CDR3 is TGTGCCACCAGCAGAGATGGTGGCAGCCCAAATTCACCCCTCCACTTT. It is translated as CATSRDGGSPNSPLHF.

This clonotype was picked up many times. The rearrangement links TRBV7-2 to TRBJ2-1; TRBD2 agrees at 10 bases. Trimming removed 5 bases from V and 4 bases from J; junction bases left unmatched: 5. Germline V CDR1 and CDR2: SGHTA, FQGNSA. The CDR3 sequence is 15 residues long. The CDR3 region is CASSPSGRAYNEQFF. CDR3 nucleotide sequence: TGTGCCAGCAGCCCAAGCGGGAGGGCGTACAATGAGCAGTTCTTC.

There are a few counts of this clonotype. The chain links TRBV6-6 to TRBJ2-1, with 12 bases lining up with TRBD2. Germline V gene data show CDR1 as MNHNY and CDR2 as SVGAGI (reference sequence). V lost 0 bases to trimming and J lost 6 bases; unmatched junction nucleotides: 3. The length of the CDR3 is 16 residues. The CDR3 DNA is TGTGCCAGCAGTTACTCCCTAGCGGGAGGGGGCAATGAGCAGTTCTTC. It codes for CASSYSLAGGGNEQFF.

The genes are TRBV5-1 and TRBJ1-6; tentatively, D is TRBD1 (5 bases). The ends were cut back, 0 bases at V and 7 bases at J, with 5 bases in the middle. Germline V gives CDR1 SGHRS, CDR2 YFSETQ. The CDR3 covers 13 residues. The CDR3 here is CASSLGTNSPLHF. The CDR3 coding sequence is TGCGCCAGCAGCTTGGGGACAAATTCACCCCTCCACTTT.

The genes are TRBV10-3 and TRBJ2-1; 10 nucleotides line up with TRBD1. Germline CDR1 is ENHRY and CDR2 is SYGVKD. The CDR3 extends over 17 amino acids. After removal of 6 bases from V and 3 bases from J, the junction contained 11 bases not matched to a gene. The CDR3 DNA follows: TGTGCCATCAGCCCCGCGTCGGGACAGGGGAGCTACAATGAGCAGTTCTTC. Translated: CAISPASGQGSYNEQFF.

The CDR3 DNA reads as TGTGCCAGCAGCGTAGGGTCTAGCGGCACAGATACGCAGTATTTT. Protein: CASSVGSSGTDTQYF. The chain links TRBV9 to TRBJ2-3, with D perhaps matching TRBD2 (6 bases). The CDR3 extends over 15 amino acids. From germline, CDR1 is SGDLS and CDR2 YYNGEE. Trimming cost V 0 bases and J 1 base, with 9 bases left between them.